This TCR beta chain was observed in a study of OX40 agonist ivuxolimab in advanced cancers. CDR1 and CDR2 from the germline V gene are MNHNS and SASEGT. CDR3 length: 19 residues. Patients were ineligible given autoimmune disease history or systemic immunosuppression. Assay used: immunoSEQ multiplex PCR; TCRdb lists only in-frame clones, some missing. The repertoire includes about 21,000 clones, 84% of them detected once, and around 30% sits in the top ten. Sequenced material: CD4+ or CD8+ T cells sorted from blood, taken in a trial of the OX40 agonist ivuxolimab. This chain links TRBV6-1 with TRBJ2-5, with no clear D. The last part of the DNA fits TRBJ2-7 better; the J call may be wrong. The receptor's source is an adult with an advanced solid tumor such as melanoma, head and neck, liver or kidney cancer. CDR3: CASSERLYRPSRGGYEQYF. CDR3 DNA: TGTGCCAGCAGTGAAAGGTTGTACCGACCCTCAAGAGGCGGCTACGAGCAGTACTTC.